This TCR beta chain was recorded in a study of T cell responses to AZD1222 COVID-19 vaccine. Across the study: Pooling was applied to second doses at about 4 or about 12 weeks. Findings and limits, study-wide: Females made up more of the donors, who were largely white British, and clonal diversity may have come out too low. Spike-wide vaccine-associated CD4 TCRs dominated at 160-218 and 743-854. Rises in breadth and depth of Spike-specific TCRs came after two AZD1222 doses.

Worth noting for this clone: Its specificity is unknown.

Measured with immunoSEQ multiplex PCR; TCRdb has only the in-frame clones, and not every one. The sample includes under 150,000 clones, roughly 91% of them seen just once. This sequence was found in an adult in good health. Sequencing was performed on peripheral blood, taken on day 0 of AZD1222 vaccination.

CDR3 in amino acids: CASSIGNTDTQYF. CDR3 DNA sequence: TGTGCCAGCAGCATCGGGAACACAGATACGCAGTATTTT. The chain employs TRBV7-8 and TRBJ2-3; a weak D match, TRBD2 (5 bases). The CDR3 has 13 residues. Looked up from germline, CDR1 is SGHVS and CDR2 is FQNEAQ. The V end was cut by 5 bases, the J end by 2 bases, with 8 bases between.